A single sample is the source of the 27 T cell receptor beta chains below, sequenced in a study of cytomegalovirus exposure and HLA in healthy donors. The primer mix had 60 Vbeta and 13 Jbeta primers. Using immunoSEQ multiplex PCR, the repertoire was profiled, and TCRdb retains in-frame clones only, with some absent. The sample holds under 130,000 clones, approximately 70% seen once. Material: PBMCs. All receptors derive from a man in his thirties or forties in good health and CMV-seropositive.

The V call is TRBV4-1, the J call TRBJ2-5; D perhaps matches TRBD2 (6 bases). V lost 1 base to trimming and J lost 4 bases, with 10 bases between them. Per the germline V gene, CDR1 is MGHRA and CDR2 is YSYEKL. The CDR3 totals 14 residues. CDR3 loop: CASSQVAGSETQYF. As DNA, the CDR3 is TGCGCCAGCAGCCAAGTTGCGGGGTCAGAGACCCAGTACTTC.

The chain recombines TRBV7-2 with TRBJ2-7; 10 bases line up with TRBD2. The V and J ends lost 7 bases and 6 bases, in that order; junction bases with no gene match: 12. The CDR3 runs 15 residues. The germline CDR1 and CDR2 sequences are SGHTA and FQGNSA. This CDR3 reads CASKPPSGGPAEQYF. Written as DNA, the CDR3 is TGTGCCAGCAAACCTCCTAGCGGGGGTCCGGCCGAGCAGTACTTC.

V is TRBV19 and J is TRBJ2-3; 11 nucleotides match TRBD2. CDR1 is LNHDA and CDR2 is SQIVND in the germline V gene (reference sequence). CDR3 length: 13 residues. V lost 10 bases to trimming and J lost 3 bases; unmatched junction nucleotides: 3. For the CDR3, the DNA is TGTGCCACCAGGACTAGCGGGACAGATACGCAGTATTTT. It codes for CATRTSGTDTQYF.

V and J are TRBV5-1 and TRBJ2-7; no reliable D call. From germline, CDR1 is SGHRS and CDR2 YFSETQ. The germline V and J ends were trimmed by 0 bases and 6 bases, with 10 bases remaining between them. The CDR3 loop spans 13 amino acids. CDR3 bases: TGCGCCAGCAGCTTGGATCAGATTTCCGAGCAGTACTTC. Its translation is CASSLDQISEQYF.

This CDR3 is CASSERDRGPVPTEAFF. CDR3 DNA: TGTGCCAGCAGTGAAAGGGACAGGGGGCCTGTTCCCACTGAAGCTTTCTTT. V and J are TRBV6-1 and TRBJ1-1, with TRBD1 identical over 12 bases. The germline CDR1 and CDR2 sequences are MNHNS and SASEGT. The V and J ends lost 2 bases and 4 bases, in that order; junction bases with no gene match: 8. The length of the CDR3 is 17 residues.

This clone has just a few counts. The chain recombines TRBV5-1 with TRBJ2-3; D is uncertain. Trimming stripped 4 bases from V and 5 bases from J, with 11 bases between. The CDR3 is 13 residues long. Looked up from germline, CDR1 is SGHRS and CDR2 is YFSETQ. DNA for the CDR3: TGCGCCAGCAGCCTGCGTCTGCTAGATACGCAGTATTTT. It translates to CASSLRLLDTQYF.

J is TRBJ2-2 and V is TRBV5-6, with 9 bases lining up with TRBD2. The CDR3 spans 15 residues. The germline V gene encodes CDR1 SGHDT and CDR2 YYEEEE. The trim removed 5 bases at V and 4 bases at J, leaving 6 bases unmatched. The CDR3 region has the DNA TGTGCCAGCAGATACGGAGCGGGGGGCACCGGGGAGCTGTTTTTT. This translates into CASRYGAGGTGELFF.

This chain links TRBV9 with TRBJ2-3; 7 nucleotides align to TRBD2. With V trimmed by 1 base and J by 5 bases, 13 bases remained unmatched. CDR1 is SGDLS and CDR2 is YYNGEE in the germline V gene. This CDR3 is 17 amino acids long. The chain's CDR3 is CASSVSFGGEWKDTQYF. CDR3 DNA: TGTGCCAGCAGCGTAAGCTTTGGGGGGGAATGGAAAGATACGCAGTATTTT. Full variable domain (remainder filled in from reference TRBV9 and TRBJ2-3): DSGVTQTPKHLITATGQRVTLRCSPRSGDLSVYWYQQSLDQGLQFLIQYYNGEERAKGNILERFSAQQFPDLHSELNLSSLELGDSALYFCASSVSFGGEWKDTQYFGPGTRLTVL.

The V call is TRBV5-1, the J call TRBJ2-1; TRBD1 aligns across 9 bases. After removal of 4 bases from V and 15 bases from J, the junction contained 17 bases not matched to a gene. The CDR3 contains 15 residues. From germline, CDR1 is SGHRS and CDR2 YFSETQ. Written as DNA, the CDR3 is TGCGCCAGCAGCGCCGGGACAGGGAATAGTCTGGAGAGGTTCTTC. Translating gives CASSAGTGNSLERFF. The whole variable domain, remainder taken from reference TRBV5-1 and TRBJ2-1, is KAGVTQTPRYLIKTRGQQVTLSCSPISGHRSVSWYQQTPGQGLQFLFEYFSETQRNKGNFPGRFSGRQFSNSRSEMNVSTLELGDSALYLCASSAGTGNSLERFFGPGTRLTVL.

The V gene is TRBV19, the J gene TRBJ1-1; D not certain. The CDR3 is made up of 13 amino acids. Trimming stripped 1 base from V and 3 bases from J, with 6 bases between. CDR1 is LNHDA, CDR2 SQIVND, per germline (reference sequence). The CDR3 spells CASSIGGYTEAFF. CDR3 coding DNA: TGTGCCAGTAGTATAGGAGGGTACACTGAAGCTTTCTTT.

The chain joins TRBV5-4 to TRBJ1-1; 7 bases map to TRBD1. Germline CDR1 and CDR2: SGHNT and YYREEE (reference sequence). CDR3 length: 18 residues. V was clipped by 4 bases and J by 0 bases; unmatched bases: 15. CDR3 protein: CASSPRSEGAGMNTEAFF. In DNA, the CDR3 is TGTGCCAGCAGCCCTAGGAGTGAGGGGGCGGGGATGAACACTGAAGCTTTCTTT. The full variable domain, completed using reference TRBV5-4 and TRBJ1-1, is ETGVTQSPTHLIKTRGQQVTLRCSSQSGHNTVSWYQQALGQGPQFIFQYYREEENGRGNFPPRFSGLQFPNYSSELNVNALELDDSALYLCASSPRSEGAGMNTEAFFGQGTRLTVV.

This sequence joins TRBV21-1 and TRBJ1-3. TRBV21-1 is deemed a pseudogene. The CDR3 sequence is 15 residues long. DNA for the CDR3: TGTGCCAGCAGCGGGTGGGGACTCTCTGGAAACACCATATATTTT. Amino acids: CASSGWGLSGNTIYF.

This clone was seen only once. V and J are TRBV4-1 and TRBJ2-5; 9 bases line up with TRBD2. Trimming removed 0 bases from V and 2 bases from J; junction bases left unmatched: 1. The germline gives CDR1 MGHRA, CDR2 YSYEKL. CDR3 size: 15 residues. The CDR3 sequence is CASSQETSGQETQYF. The CDR3 nucleotides read TGCGCCAGCAGCCAAGAGACTAGCGGACAAGAGACCCAGTACTTC.

The V gene is TRBV4-1, the J gene TRBJ2-7, with 7 bases matching TRBD1. The CDR3 contains 15 residues. Germline CDR1 and CDR2: MGHRA and YSYEKL. Trimming removed 6 bases from V and 0 bases from J; junction bases left unmatched: 8. CDR3 coding DNA: TGCGCCAGCAGACCCCGGGACAGACTCTCCTACGAGCAGTACTTC. This sequence encodes CASRPRDRLSYEQYF.

The chain combines TRBV25-1 with TRBJ2-1; 9 positions match TRBD1. Germline assignment: CDR1 MGHDK and CDR2 SYGVNS. V lost 4 bases to trimming and J lost 1 base; unmatched junction nucleotides: 2. The CDR3 sequence is 15 residues long. CDR3 amino acids: CASSGDRVSYNEQFF. The CDR3 DNA reads as TGTGCCAGCAGTGGGGACAGGGTGTCCTACAATGAGCAGTTCTTC. The variable domain in full, with the rest retrieved from reference TRBV25-1 and TRBJ2-1, is EADIYQTPRYLVIGTGKKITLECSQTMGHDKMYWYQQDPGMELHLIHYSYGVNSTEKGDLSSESTVSRIRTEHFPLTLESARPSHTSQYLCASSGDRVSYNEQFFGPGTRLTVL.

This chain links TRBV11-2 with TRBJ2-5; 7 nucleotides align to TRBD1. The last part of the DNA fits TRBJ2-7 better; the J call may be wrong. Germline-derived CDR1 and CDR2 are SGHAT and FQNNGV. The CDR3 is 12 amino acids. The CDR3 nucleotides are TGTGCCAGCAGTCGACAGGGCTACGAGCAGTACTTC. This translates into CASSRQGYEQYF.

The chain couples TRBV6-6 to TRBJ1-5; D remains unclear. CDR3 length equals 14 residues. The germline V and J ends were trimmed by 3 bases and 4 bases, with 10 bases remaining between them. Germline values: CDR1 MNHNY, CDR2 SVGAGI (reference sequence). CDR3 amino acids: CASSYSQENQPQHF. In DNA, the CDR3 is TGTGCCAGCAGTTATTCTCAGGAAAATCAGCCCCAGCATTTT.

The chain links TRBV5-6 to TRBJ1-1; 10 bases are a match to TRBD1. The CDR3 covers 13 residues. Germline values: CDR1 SGHDT, CDR2 YYEEEE. The V and J ends lost 6 bases and 4 bases, in that order; junction bases with no gene match: 3. CDR3 DNA sequence: TGTGCCAGCACCCGGACAGGGGGCACTGAAGCTTTCTTT. As protein: CASTRTGGTEAFF.

The CDR3 sequence: CAIFAGGTGELFF. The CDR3 DNA is TGTGCCATCTTCGCAGGGGGGACCGGGGAGCTGTTTTTT. The genes are TRBV10-3 and TRBJ2-2, with D possibly TRBD1 on 7 matching bases. The V and J ends lost 8 bases and 5 bases respectively, with 12 bases between them. The CDR3 has 13 residues. Germline assignment: CDR1 ENHRY and CDR2 SYGVKD.

The rearrangement uses TRBV7-8 and TRBJ2-1; TRBD2 aligns across 7 bases. V gave up 1 base and J gave up 7 bases; unmatched junction bases: 10. The CDR3 is 16 residues long. Germline V gene data show CDR1 as SGHVS and CDR2 as FQNEAQ. Written as DNA, the CDR3 is TGTGCCAGCAGCTTAGTTGACGGGGGGAATGGGAATGAGCAGTTCTTC. It translates to CASSLVDGGNGNEQFF.

J is TRBJ2-2 and V is TRBV12-5; unclear D gene. There are 12 residues in the CDR3. V was trimmed by 1 base and J by 7 bases, leaving 4 bases between them. Per the germline V gene, CDR1 is LGHNT and CDR2 is FRNRAP. DNA for the CDR3: TGTGCTAGTGGTTTGGGCGGCGGGGAGCTGTTTTTT. Translating gives CASGLGGGELFF.

The V and J genes are TRBV5-1 and TRBJ2-2; D call uncertain. The CDR3 is 15 residues long. Germline loops: CDR1 SGHRS, CDR2 YFSETQ. The germline V and J ends were trimmed by 0 bases and 4 bases, with 10 bases remaining between them. Here the CDR3 DNA reads TGCGCCAGCAGCTTGGTAACTGTCGGCACCGGGGAGCTGTTTTTT. Protein: CASSLVTVGTGELFF.

The table lists this clone with a few counts. The V and J genes are TRBV25-1 and TRBJ1-5, with 7 bases that match TRBD1. Trimming took 4 bases from V and 4 from J; bases not matched to a gene: 1. The germline V gene encodes CDR1 MGHDK and CDR2 SYGVNS. The CDR3 extends over 13 amino acids. The CDR3 coding sequence is TGTGCCAGCAGTGGACAGGGTAATCAGCCCCAGCATTTT. Its protein product is CASSGQGNQPQHF.

The CDR3 protein is CASSLGTGRNTIYF. The CDR3 DNA sequence: TGTGCCAGCAGCTTAGGGACAGGGCGAAACACCATATATTTT. The V call is TRBV11-2, the J call TRBJ1-3; 8 bases fit TRBD1. The CDR3 sequence is 14 residues long. Germline V lookup: CDR1 SGHAT, CDR2 FQNNGV. Germline trimming cut 1 base from V and 5 bases from J; bases unmatched to any gene: 1.

V gene TRBV19 combines with J gene TRBJ2-7; no firm D call. The CDR3 covers 12 residues. Germline CDR1 reads LNHDA; CDR2 reads SQIVND (reference sequence). Trimming left V 9 bases short and J 3 bases short, with 12 bases between. Here the CDR3 reads CASPTVSYEQYF. The CDR3 bases are TGTGCCAGCCCTACAGTGAGCTACGAGCAGTACTTC.

The chain links TRBV6-5 to TRBJ2-7, with a weak D call TRBD2 (5 bases). The CDR3 covers 14 residues. From germline, CDR1 is MNHEY and CDR2 SVGAGI. V was cut by 2 bases and J by 0 bases, with 8 bases left in between. CDR3 loop: CASSYRGSSYEQYF. The CDR3 DNA reads as TGTGCCAGCAGTTACCGGGGAAGCTCCTACGAGCAGTACTTC.

This clone occurred a few times. The chain recombines TRBV19 with TRBJ2-7, with D possibly being TRBD1 (5 bases). The CDR3 spans 13 residues. With 5 bases removed from V and 5 bases from J, the gap between germline ends came to 13 bases. Germline V lookup: CDR1 LNHDA, CDR2 SQIVND (reference sequence). This CDR3 is CASSYSGYNEQYF. The CDR3 nucleotides are TGTGCCAGTAGTTATTCAGGGTACAACGAGCAGTACTTC.